This T cell receptor beta chain was recovered during a study of control samples from healthy donors and cancer patients (dated by TCRdb to about 2020). Measured from the cysteine to the phenylalanine, the CDR3 is 16 residues long. Only CDR3 DNA remains: 48 bases, in frame from the first base. CDR1 SGDLS and CDR2 YYNGEE were looked up in the germline V gene. Trimming removed 0 bases from V and 1 base from J, leaving 8 bases between the germline ends. As concerns this clone: There is no known antigen for this receptor. No base-level quality is on record; no much larger clone is a single base apart.

Library creation used the immunoSEQ multiplex PCR assay. TCRdb stores this immuneACCESS table with in-frame sequences only. Part of the clones is absent; in the studies checked, under half of the shortfall reflects unresolved V genes, and no reason is known for the rest. In this sample the table shows under 450,000 clones, 90% of which occur a single time. 5% to 8% of the sample is taken by the ten largest. This receptor was identified in a man in his forties with head and neck cancer. Sequences were obtained from PBMCs. This sequence uses TRBV9 and TRBJ1-6, with the D gene too uncertain to name. The CDR3 has the sequence CASSVDGRSYNSPLHF. The bases are TGTGCCAGCAGCGTAGATGGGAGATCCTATAATTCACCCCTCCACTTT.